Presented here are 17 T cell receptor beta chains from one specimen sequenced in a study of OX40 agonist ivuxolimab in advanced cancers. Repertoires were generated with immunoSEQ multiplex PCR, while TCRdb's copy carries only in-frame clones and drops some. Among some 37,000 clones listed, around 80% were seen once. This material consisted of CD4+ or CD8+ T cells sorted from blood, taken in a trial of the OX40 agonist ivuxolimab. The origin of the receptors is an adult with an advanced solid tumor such as melanoma, head and neck, liver or kidney cancer.

This clone has a single count. The chain combines TRBV6-1 with TRBJ2-4, with 8 bases identical to TRBD1. With 3 bases clipped from V and 2 bases from J, the junction kept 12 bases outside the gene matches. This CDR3 is built from 18 residues. Germline V CDR1 and CDR2: MNHNS, SASEGT. The CDR3 nucleotides are TGTGCCAGCAGTGAGGCGGACGGGACAGGCCTTACCAAAAACATTCAGTACTTC. It yields the protein CASSEADGTGLTKNIQYF.

The rearrangement uses TRBV7-2 and TRBJ1-5; the D is unclear. The CDR3 has 13 residues. Trimming stripped 2 bases from V and 1 base from J, with 3 bases between. CDR1 and CDR2 from the germline V gene are SGHTA and FQGNSA. CDR3 sequence (DNA): TGTGCCAGCAGCTTACAAAGCAATCAGCCCCAGCATTTT. It specifies CASSLQSNQPQHF.

This clone was observed a handful of times. The rearrangement joins TRBV5-6 to TRBJ2-3, with unresolved D. CDR1 and CDR2 (germline): SGHDT, YYEEEE. V was trimmed by 0 bases and J by 2 bases, leaving 10 bases between them. This CDR3 comprises 15 residues. CDR3 bases: TGTGCCAGCAGCTTGGAGGGTCCGAACACAGATACGCAGTATTTT. It specifies CASSLEGPNTDTQYF.

The chain joins TRBV7-2 to TRBJ2-1, with D possibly being TRBD1 (5 bases). The germline V gene encodes CDR1 SGHTA and CDR2 FQGNSA. V was shortened by 1 base and J by 8 bases, with 12 bases between the two germline ends. This CDR3 is built from 14 residues. In nucleotides, the CDR3 is TGTGCCAGCAGCTTAGATAGGACATCCGATGAGCAGTTCTTC. Encoded protein: CASSLDRTSDEQFF.

This rearrangement joins TRBV7-9 to TRBJ2-1, with D perhaps matching TRBD2 (6 bases). V gave up 7 bases and J gave up 10 bases, with 14 bases separating them. CDR3 length: 12 residues. Germline values: CDR1 SEHNR, CDR2 FQNEAQ (reference sequence). CDR3 sequence (DNA): TGTGCCAGCACCCCGGGGGAAGGGGAGCAGTTCTTC. Translating it yields CASTPGEGEQFF.

In DNA form, the CDR3 reads TGTGCCAGCAGCTTAAGTCGAGGACAGGGGAACACCGGGGAGCTGTTTTTT. It codes for CASSLSRGQGNTGELFF. The rearrangement links TRBV7-3 to TRBJ2-2; 8 nucleotides align to TRBD1. The CDR3 length is 17 residues. Germline values: CDR1 SGHTA, CDR2 FQGTGA. V dropped 1 base and J dropped 1; count of bases not matched to a gene: 5.

This chain joins TRBV29-1 and TRBJ2-1, with D unresolved. Germline V lookup: CDR1 SQVTM, CDR2 ANQGSEA. Trimming cost V 6 bases and J 6 bases, with 27 bases left between them. CDR3 length: 17 amino acids. The CDR3 DNA sequence: TGCAGCGTAACCCGGTCCCCCGTGAGAAGGGTAGGCAATGAGCAGTTCTTC. Amino acid sequence: CSVTRSPVRRVGNEQFF.

By share, this clone ranks as medium-sized. The same CDR3 also results from other DNA sequences found in this sample. The chain carries TRBV28 and TRBJ1-1; D uncertain. The CDR3 is made up of 12 amino acids. From germline, CDR1 is MDHEN and CDR2 SYDVKM. Between the trimmed V and J ends, which lost 2 bases and 1 base, there was a span of 2 bases. The CDR3: CASSLPNTEAFF. The CDR3 region has the DNA TGTGCCAGCAGTTTACCGAACACTGAAGCTTTCTTT.

The chain is built from TRBV7-9 and TRBJ2-1, with D perhaps matching TRBD1 or TRBD2 (6 bases each). V was cut by 3 bases and J by 9 bases, with 18 bases left in between. From germline, CDR1 is SEHNR and CDR2 FQNEAQ (reference sequence). The CDR3 contains 15 residues. In DNA, the CDR3 is TGTGCCAGCAGCTTCCTGCTAGGGGGGCAGGGTGAGCAGTTCTTC. Encoded protein: CASSFLLGGQGEQFF.

The genes are TRBV6-4 and TRBJ1-2, with a weak D call TRBD1 (6 bases). The CDR3 runs 14 residues. Between the trimmed V and J ends, which lost 2 bases and 8 bases, there was a span of 15 bases. CDR1 is MRHNA and CDR2 is SNTAGT in the germline V gene. In nucleotides, the CDR3 is TGTGCCAGCAGTGACACCCCACAGGGAAGAGGCTACACCTTC. Its translation is CASSDTPQGRGYTF.

The rearrangement links TRBV6-5 to TRBJ1-2; a possible D gene is TRBD1 (6 bases). CDR3 size: 14 residues. The germline V gene has CDR1 MNHEY and CDR2 SVGAGI. The germline V and J ends were trimmed by 6 bases and 4 bases, with 15 bases remaining between them. CDR3 nucleotides: TGTGCCAGCAGCCAGACAGGACCTGGCTATGGCTACACCTTC. Translation gives CASSQTGPGYGYTF.

The chain is built from TRBV7-2 and TRBJ1-2; maybe TRBD1 (6 bases). The CDR3 is 14 amino acids. V was shortened by 5 bases and J by 7 bases, with 17 bases between the two germline ends. Germline CDR1 and CDR2: SGHTA and FQGNSA. The chain's CDR3 is CASSPEPGVVGYTF. The CDR3 bases are TGTGCCAGCAGCCCCGAGCCAGGGGTTGTTGGCTACACCTTC.

A single count supports this clone. The chain employs TRBV28 and TRBJ2-4; possibly TRBD2 for D (7 bases). This CDR3 spans 15 amino acids. V was cut by 4 bases and J by 7 bases, with 17 bases left in between. Germline V gives CDR1 MDHEN, CDR2 SYDVKM. The CDR3 coding sequence is TGTGCCAGCAGTTCTCGTGGGGCGGGGGCGAACATTCAGTACTTC. Translation: CASSSRGAGANIQYF. Full variable domain (rest looked up from reference TRBV28 and TRBJ2-4): DVKVTQSSRYLVKRTGEKVFLECVQDMDHENMFWYRQDPGLGLRLIYFSYDVKMKEKGDIPEGYSVSREKKERFSLILESASTNQTSMYLCASSSRGAGANIQYFGAGTRLSVL.

The chain carries TRBV4-1 and TRBJ1-1; 8 bases map to TRBD1. After removal of 1 base from V and 6 bases from J, the junction contained 10 bases not matched to a gene. The CDR3 runs 16 residues. CDR1 and CDR2 (germline): MGHRA, YSYEKL. This CDR3 reads CASSQGTGRLVPEAFF. DNA of the CDR3: TGCGCCAGCAGCCAAGGGACAGGGCGGTTGGTTCCTGAAGCTTTCTTT.

This chain joins TRBV6-5 and TRBJ2-1; 9 positions match TRBD1. The CDR3 consists of 13 residues. The germline V gene encodes CDR1 MNHEY and CDR2 SVGAGI. V trimming: 5 bases; J trimming: 7 bases; junction bases outside the gene matches: 3. In DNA, the CDR3 is TGTGCCAGCAGTGGGGACAGGGTGAATGAGCAGTTCTTC. Encoded protein: CASSGDRVNEQFF.

This clone is a singleton in its sample. The genes are TRBV6-5 and TRBJ2-3; 8 bases agree with TRBD1. In germline, CDR1 is MNHEY, CDR2 SVGAGI. With 5 bases clipped from V and 2 bases from J, the junction kept 3 bases outside the gene matches. The CDR3 has 14 amino acids. CDR3 nucleotides: TGTGCCAGCAGTAGGGACAGGCTCACAGATACGCAGTATTTT. Protein sequence: CASSRDRLTDTQYF.

V usage is TRBV12-1 and J usage is TRBJ1-1. TRBV12-1 is a documented pseudogene. The CDR3 totals 18 residues. The CDR3 coding sequence is TGTGCCAGCAGCTTTGAAAAGGTCTCAGTAGCCTTGAACACTGAAGCTTTCTTT. Its translation: CASSFEKVSVALNTEAFF.